Listed below are T cell receptor beta chains from one sample, sequenced in a study of Ad26.COV2.S vaccination and SARS-CoV-2 variants. The table came from immunoSEQ multiplex PCR; TCRdb's copy has only in-frame clones and leaves some out. The data contain 300,000 to 400,000 clones, around nine tenths of them singletons. Sample: peripheral blood, taken in a trial of Ad26.COV2.S vaccine versus placebo. The receptors shown here come from a person between 18 and 65 years old who received the Ad26.COV2.S COVID-19 vaccine or a placebo. Each CDR3 is given with its conserved first and last residue. Each record gives: J gene, D gene, V gene, clone size, CDR3 DNA, CDR3 protein. A D gene is named only where the DNA matches it firmly. Size values are once, few and many counts, or a class for expanded clones, and some rows have none.

J: TRBJ2-7; D: .; V: TRBV2; size: .; DNA: TGTGCCAGCAGTGGTTGGGCGTCCTACGAGCAGTACTTC; CDR3: CASSGWASYEQYF
J: TRBJ2-7; D: .; V: TRBV10-2; size: .; DNA: TGCGCCAGCAGACCAGGGGACCGCGCCTACGAGCAGTACTTC; CDR3: CASRPGDRAYEQYF
J: TRBJ2-3; D: .; V: TRBV9; size: .; DNA: TGTGCCAGCAGCGTAGGAGAGGGGGGAAGGGATACGCAGTATTTT; CDR3: CASSVGEGGRDTQYF
J: TRBJ2-5; D: TRBD2; V: TRBV5-6; size: .; DNA: TGTGCCAGCAGCTGGACTAGCGGGGGGTGGGAGACCCAGTACTTC; CDR3: CASSWTSGGWETQYF
J: TRBJ2-1; D: .; V: TRBV5-5; size: .; DNA: TGTGCCAGCAGCTGGCTAGCAGGGTACAATGAGCAGTTCTTC; CDR3: CASSWLAGYNEQFF
J: TRBJ2-3; D: TRBD2; V: TRBV6-5; size: .; DNA: TGTGCCAGCAGTTACTCAGAGCGGGGGGGCACAGATACGCAGTATTTT; CDR3: CASSYSERGGTDTQYF
J: TRBJ2-5; D: .; V: TRBV10-2; size: .; DNA: TGCGCCAGCAGTAGGACACTGATCCAAGAGACCCAGTACTTC; CDR3: CASSRTLIQETQYF
J: TRBJ2-4; D: .; V: TRBV7-9; size: .; DNA: TGTGCCAGCAGCTTAGACCGGGCCGTGGTGACCAAAAACATTCAGTACTTC; CDR3: CASSLDRAVVTKNIQYF
J: TRBJ2-5; D: TRBD1; V: TRBV7-9; size: .; DNA: TGTGCCAGCAGCTTCGAGGGGGCGCGGGAGACCCAGTACTTC; CDR3: CASSFEGARETQYF
J: TRBJ2-3; D: .; V: TRBV7-2; size: .; DNA: TGTGCCAGCAGCTCCCTCCAGGGCACAGATACGCAGTATTTT; CDR3: CASSSLQGTDTQYF
J: TRBJ1-5; D: TRBD1; V: TRBV5-1; size: .; DNA: TGCGCCAGCAGCCCGGGACAGGGGAGCAGCAATCAGCCCCAGCATTTT; CDR3: CASSPGQGSSNQPQHF
J: TRBJ1-1; D: .; V: TRBV7-2; size: .; DNA: TGTGCCAGCAGCTTAGTGAGGATGAACACTGAAGCTTTCTTT; CDR3: CASSLVRMNTEAFF
J: TRBJ1-5; D: .; V: TRBV10-1; size: few; DNA: TGCGCCAGCAGTGAGTCGGGGAGCGGGCGACCCCAGCATTTT; CDR3: CASSESGSGRPQHF
J: TRBJ1-5; D: TRBD1; V: TRBV2; size: .; DNA: TGTGCCAGCAGGTCGGGCAGGGGGTCCAATCAGCCCCAGCATTTT; CDR3: CASRSGRGSNQPQHF
J: TRBJ2-7; D: .; V: TRBV11-2; size: few; DNA: TGTGCCAGCAGCTTAGCGCTAGCGTTCTCCTACGAGCAGTACTTC; CDR3: CASSLALAFSYEQYF
J: TRBJ1-1; D: .; V: TRBV5-5; size: .; DNA: TGTGCCAGCAGCTTGGGGGGACGGGACACTGAAGCTTTCTTT; CDR3: CASSLGGRDTEAFF
J: TRBJ1-2; D: .; V: TRBV29-1; size: few; DNA: TGCAGCGTTGGCAACAGGGAGAACTATGGCTACACCTTC; CDR3: CSVGNRENYGYTF
J: TRBJ2-1; D: TRBD2; V: TRBV7-8; size: .; DNA: TGTGCCAGCAGCCGTGCTAGCGGGGGGGCGGTCAATGAGCAGTTCTTC; CDR3: CASSRASGGAVNEQFF
J: TRBJ2-3; D: .; V: TRBV1; size: few; DNA: TGCACCAGCAGCCAAGCTGACAGGGAGAGAGATACGCAGTATTTT; CDR3: CTSSQADRERDTQYF
J: TRBJ1-2; D: .; V: TRBV11-2; size: once; DNA: TGTGCCAGCAGCCCCGTGGGCTATGGCTACACCTTC; CDR3: CASSPVGYGYTF
J: TRBJ2-7; D: TRBD1; V: TRBV19; size: .; DNA: TGTGCCAGTAGTATAATAGGGGGCGCCTCTTCCTACGAGCAGTACTTC; CDR3: CASSIIGGASSYEQYF
J: TRBJ1-5; D: .; V: TRBV2; size: .; DNA: TGTGCCAGCAGTGAAACAGGGCCCTTGGCTGGGCAGCCCCAGCATTTT; CDR3: CASSETGPLAGQPQHF
J: TRBJ1-1; D: .; V: TRBV4-3; size: .; DNA: TGCGCCAGCAGCCAAGATCCTGACATGAACACTGAAGCTTTCTTT; CDR3: CASSQDPDMNTEAFF
J: TRBJ1-1; D: .; V: TRBV7-3; size: .; DNA: TGTGCCAGCAGCCCTCGGGGGGACCTCGAAGCTTTCTTT; CDR3: CASSPRGDLEAFF
J: TRBJ2-5; D: .; V: TRBV27; size: once; DNA: TGTGCCAGCAGTTGGGCAGGGAAAGAGACCCAGTACTTC; CDR3: CASSWAGKETQYF
J: TRBJ2-5; D: .; V: TRBV7-9; size: .; DNA: TGTGCCAGCAGCTTAGTATGGTCCAAAGAGACCCAGTACTTC; CDR3: CASSLVWSKETQYF
J: TRBJ2-1; D: TRBD1; V: TRBV6-1; size: .; DNA: TGTGCCAGCAGTGAGAGACAGGGGGCATGGGAGCAGTTCTTC; CDR3: CASSERQGAWEQFF
J: TRBJ1-3; D: .; V: TRBV12-3/TRBV12-4; size: once; DNA: TGTGCCAGCAGTTTCAGCGCTGGAAACACCATATATTTT; CDR3: CASSFSAGNTIYF
J: TRBJ2-7; D: TRBD2; V: TRBV7-9; size: .; DNA: TGTGCCAGCAGCCCCTTGCGGGAGAGCTCCTACGAGCAGTACTTC; CDR3: CASSPLRESSYEQYF
J: TRBJ1-3; D: TRBD1; V: TRBV7-9; size: once; DNA: TGTGCCAGCAGCCCAGGGACAGGACCGAGCTCTGGAAACACCATATATTTT; CDR3: CASSPGTGPSSGNTIYF
J: TRBJ2-4; D: .; V: TRBV5-1; size: .; DNA: TGCGCCAGTCGACGTAGCGGCAGCTCCGTCGACATTCAGTACTTC; CDR3: CASRRSGSSVDIQYF
J: TRBJ2-1; D: TRBD2; V: TRBV6-2/TRBV6-3; size: .; DNA: TGTGCCAGCAGTTACTGGGGAGGACTAGCGGTCAACAATGAGCAGTTCTTC; CDR3: CASSYWGGLAVNNEQFF
J: TRBJ1-1; D: .; V: TRBV21-1; size: .; DNA: TGTGCCAGCAGCTCCTACTCCAGGATGAACACTGAAGCTTTCTTT; CDR3: CASSSYSRMNTEAFF
J: TRBJ2-1; D: TRBD2; V: TRBV7-9; size: .; DNA: TGTGCCAGCAGCTTGGGACTAGCGGGGGTCCCGTTCCTAAACAATGAGCAGTTCTTC; CDR3: CASSLGLAGVPFLNNEQFF
J: TRBJ2-3; D: .; V: TRBV4-2; size: .; DNA: TGTGCCAGTTGGGACCTCGACGCCACAGATACGCAGTATTTT; CDR3: CASWDLDATDTQYF
J: TRBJ2-3; D: TRBD2; V: TRBV7-9; size: .; DNA: TGTGCCAGCTCCCCCCGCGGGGAGGGGACAGATACGCAGTATTTT; CDR3: CASSPRGEGTDTQYF